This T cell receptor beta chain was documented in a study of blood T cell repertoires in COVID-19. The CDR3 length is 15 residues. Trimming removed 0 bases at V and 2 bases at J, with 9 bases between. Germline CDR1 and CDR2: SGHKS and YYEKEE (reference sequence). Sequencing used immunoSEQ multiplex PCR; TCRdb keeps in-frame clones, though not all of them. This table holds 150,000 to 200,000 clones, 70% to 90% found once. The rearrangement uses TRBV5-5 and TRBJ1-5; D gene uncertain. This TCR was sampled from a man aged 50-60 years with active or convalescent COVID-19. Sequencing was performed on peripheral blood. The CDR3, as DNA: TGTGCCAGCAGCTTGGAAGAGGGTCGCAATCAGCCCCAGCATTTT. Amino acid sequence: CASSLEEGRNQPQHF. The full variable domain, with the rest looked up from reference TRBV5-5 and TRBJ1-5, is DAGVTQSPTHLIKTRGQQVTLRCSPISGHKSVSWYQQVLGQGPQFIFQYYEKEERGRGNFPDRFSARQFPNYSSELNVNALLLGDSALYLCASSLEEGRNQPQHFGDGTRLSIL.